This T cell receptor (beta chain) was identified during a study of PD-1 blockade in classical Hodgkin lymphoma (TCRdb year 2020). With regard to the full study: Nivolumab dosing was 3 mg/kg intravenously every 2 weeks, continuing until either disease progression or unacceptable toxicity. The study used CyTOF and TCR beta sequencing to define a peripheral blood immune signature of response to PD-1 blockade in classical Hodgkin lymphoma. The investigation overall reported the following: Baseline diversity similar to that of newly diagnosed patients was observed in trial patients achieving complete response, whereas significantly lower diversity was observed in partial responders and progressors. Lower diversity was observed in patients in whom nivolumab was started less than 1 year after ASCT, and these patients were excluded from later analyses so that confounding by immune reconstitution would be avoided. CD4+ but not CD8+ TCR diversity rose significantly by C4D1 (p=0.0027 vs p=0.16), most apparent in complete responders (p=0.02). The study was restricted to a single clinical trial cohort, and the causes of repertoire differences, possibly disease activity or prior therapy, were left undefined. Baseline TCR diversity was reported to be lower in newly diagnosed patients than in healthy donors, and even lower in relapsed/refractory patients.

According to the germline V gene (reference sequence), CDR1 reads MNHEY and CDR2 reads SMNVEV. Trimming at the junction amounts to 6 bases on V and 0 bases on J, and the germline ends lie 10 bases apart. Counted from cysteine to phenylalanine, this CDR3 has 14 amino acids. Kept here is only the CDR3 DNA, which spans 42 bases and is read in frame from base 1. Of note for this clone: Its antigen remains unidentified. Base qualities are missing; no much larger clone stands one base away.

Genomic DNA was extracted with the Qiagen DNeasy kit from unsorted PBMCs and from negatively selected CD4+ and CD8+ fractions. TCR beta CDR3 regions were amplified by immunoSEQ multiplex PCR using primers annealing to V and J segments. A synthetic immune receptor repertoire was used to minimize amplification bias, and any remaining bias was removed computationally after sequencing. Processing in the source paper ran as follows. Custom Python scripts were used to quantify repertoire diversity as the Shannon entropy index. Unsorted, CD4+ and CD8+ repertoires were analyzed separately, except for combined analyses in which CD4+ and CD8+ sequences were merged in silico. A clone counted as expanded when the clone's frequency after treatment rose at least 2-fold relative to C1D1, and clones undetected at baseline were given a pseudocount of 0.5. Clones with 0 or 1 copy at C1D1 were defined as singleton clones, while clones with 2 or more copies were defined as non-singleton clones. Clones expanded in unsorted samples were labelled as CD4+, CD8+ or unknown by matching protein sequences in sorted samples from the same patient. Diversity changes from C1D1 to C4D1 were tested in paired samples using Wilcoxon tests. The table comes from immuneACCESS by way of TCRdb, which keeps in-frame sequences with V and J called. Part of the clones is missing from these tables; in studies checked, under half for an unresolved V gene and the rest for unknown reasons. V, J and clone size reflect that table, while D and trimming were determined from the DNA. Recorded for this sample are approximately 17,000 clones; less than 75% of them occurred a single time. The leading ten clones occupy approximately 8% of the sample.

The time point label corresponds to: cycle 4 day 1 (C4D1), after 6 weeks of nivolumab. Every trial patient had relapsed after autologous stem cell transplantation, and cohorts A, B and C differed in prior brentuximab vedotin exposure. The trial cohort was composed of about 58 patients with relapsed/refractory classical Hodgkin lymphoma, for whom complete response, partial response or progressive disease was recorded as best overall response. Single-agent nivolumab was administered to trial patients in the multi-cohort phase II CheckMate 205 trial. An independent review committee assessed best overall response using the 2007 International Working Group response criteria. Trial PBMCs were collected just before the start of nivolumab (C1D1) and during therapy at cycle 2 day 1 and cycle 4 day 1. After peripheral blood was drawn into 8 mL Vacutainer Cell Preparation Tubes, PBMCs were isolated by centrifugation and then cryopreserved.

The specimen was peripheral blood mononuclear cells (PBMCs), collected before the fourth cycle of nivolumab. The TCR comes from a human donor with classical Hodgkin lymphoma. The chain employs TRBV27 and TRBJ2-3; D gene: possibly TRBD1, on 5 matching bases. DNA sequence: TGTGCCAGCAGACACAGGAAAAGCACAGATACGCAGTATTTT. Its product reads: CASRHRKSTDTQYF.